The 25 T cell receptor beta chains given below trace back to one sample, sequenced in a study of spatial heterogeneity in lung cancer. Time point given: sample taken at primary tumor resection. Unsorted samples of tumor, nontumor lung or frozen PBMC had their whole RNA sequenced. TCRdb independently ran MiXCR on the 5' RACE reads; one entry per CDR3 protein. The table shows about 40,000 distinct CDR3 sequences, with roughly 5.5% occurring only once. Source: PBMCs, taken at surgery. The receptors come from a female donor with early-stage non-small cell lung cancer.

This chain links TRBV6-4 with TRBJ2-1, with 7 nucleotides matching TRBD1. The V gene end was trimmed by 4 bases and the J gene end by 9 bases; junction bases not matched to a gene: 9. CDR1 and CDR2 (germline): MRHNA, SNTAGT. The CDR3 runs to 14 residues. The CDR3 region is CASSVYRGAGEQFF. For the CDR3, the DNA is TGTGCCAGCAGTGTCTACAGGGGAGCTGGTGAGCAGTTCTTC.

This clonotype was detected many times. The rearrangement uses TRBV18 and TRBJ2-5, with 7 bases fitting TRBD2. Germline values: CDR1 KGHSH, CDR2 LQKENI. This CDR3 comprises 12 residues. The V and J ends lost 2 bases and 11 bases, in that order; junction bases with no gene match: 5. Here the CDR3 reads CASSPAGEAQYF. Here the CDR3 DNA reads TGTGCCAGCTCACCAGCGGGGGAAGCTCAGTACTTC.

This clonotype has just one count. The chain links TRBV3-1 to TRBJ1-5; no firm D call. Germline CDR1 LGHDT, CDR2 YNNKEL (reference sequence). The CDR3 contains 14 residues. Trimming shortened V by 0 bases and J by 6 bases, and 9 bases separated the two germline ends. CDR3 bases: TGTGCCAGCAGCCAAGAGGGGTACAGTCAGCCCCAGCATTTT. It is translated as CASSQEGYSQPQHF.

This clonotype was seen only a few times. V usage is TRBV11-3 and J usage is TRBJ2-7; no clear D gene. Germline lookup yields CDR1 SGHNT and CDR2 YENEEA. The V and J ends lost 2 bases and 3 bases respectively, with 11 bases between them. The CDR3 length is 14 residues. In DNA form, the CDR3 reads TGTGCCAGCAGCTTATATCTAAACTACTACGAGCAGTACTTC. Its protein is CASSLYLNYYEQYF.

This clonotype has just a few counts. The CDR3 protein is CASRLAGDWVNTEAFF. As DNA, the CDR3 is TGTGCCAGCAGACTAGCCGGGGATTGGGTGAACACTGAAGCTTTCTTT. J is TRBJ1-1 and V is TRBV28; D is ambiguous. There are 16 residues in the CDR3. Trimming cost V 6 bases and J 0 bases, with 17 bases left between them. The V gene's germline CDR1 is MDHEN and CDR2 SYDVKM.

The chain joins TRBV28 to TRBJ1-5; D gene ambiguous. Trimming removed 7 bases from V and 5 bases from J, with 9 bases in between. The CDR3 runs to 12 residues. Looked up from germline, CDR1 is MDHEN and CDR2 is SYDVKM. CDR3 sequence reads: CASTGGHQPQHF. The CDR3 DNA follows: TGTGCCAGCACCGGCGGCCATCAGCCCCAGCATTTT. The entire variable domain, with the rest obtained from reference TRBV28 and TRBJ1-5, is as follows: DVKVTQSSRYLVKRTGEKVFLECVQDMDHENMFWYRQDPGLGLRLIYFSYDVKMKEKGDIPEGYSVSREKKERFSLILESASTNQTSMYLCASTGGHQPQHFGDGTRLSIL.

In this sample, this clonotype turned up many times. The CDR3 bases are TGTGCCAGCAGCTTGGGAAGGGGGGCTTTCTTT. Amino acid sequence: CASSLGRGAFF. V usage is TRBV5-8 and J usage is TRBJ1-1; the D gene is possibly TRBD1 (6 bases). The germline V gene has CDR1 SGHTS and CDR2 YDEGEE. Trimming took 0 bases from V and 11 from J, leaving 8 bases between them. This CDR3 has 11 amino acids.

This clonotype was counted at least ten times. The rearrangement uses TRBV20-1 and TRBJ1-2; a possible D gene is TRBD1 (6 bases). CDR3 length: 16 amino acids. V was pared by 2 bases and J by 3 bases, with 19 bases between. The germline gives CDR1 DFQATT, CDR2 SNEGSKA (reference sequence). The chain's CDR3 is CSARWLSKQGHYGYTF. The CDR3 region has the DNA TGCAGTGCTAGATGGTTGAGCAAACAGGGTCACTATGGCTACACCTTC.

The sample holds many counts of this clonotype. This rearrangement joins TRBV20-1 to TRBJ2-1, with D possibly matching TRBD2 (5 bases). V lost 6 bases and J lost 7, with 13 bases in between. The CDR3 contains 12 residues. Germline CDR1 and CDR2: DFQATT and SNEGSKA (reference sequence). CDR3 region: CSAGATRNEQFF. The CDR3 nucleotides read TGCAGTGCGGGAGCGACAAGGAATGAGCAGTTCTTC.

In this sample, this clonotype turned up many times. J is TRBJ1-2 and V is TRBV29-1; no clear D gene. Germline V CDR1 and CDR2: SQVTM, ANQGSEA. V was clipped by 0 bases and J by 5 bases, with 13 bases between them. The length of the CDR3 is 14 residues. The CDR3 sequence is CSVEDRVAVYGYTF. The CDR3 DNA sequence: TGCAGCGTTGAAGATCGGGTGGCTGTGTATGGCTACACCTTC.

There are a few counts of this clonotype. V gene TRBV27 combines with J gene TRBJ1-2; 9 bases are shared with TRBD1. There are 14 residues in the CDR3. V trimming: 6 bases; J trimming: 4 bases; junction bases outside the gene matches: 6. Germline assignment: CDR1 MNHEY and CDR2 SMNVEV (reference sequence). The CDR3 region is CASRGDRVSYGYTF. The CDR3 bases are TGTGCCAGCAGGGGGGACAGGGTATCCTATGGCTACACCTTC.

This clonotype was picked up many times. The gene calls are TRBV20-1 and TRBJ2-1; D not resolved. The germline CDR1 and CDR2 sequences are DFQATT and SNEGSKA (reference sequence). Trimming stripped 3 bases from V and 10 bases from J, with 10 bases between. This CDR3 contains 11 residues. In nucleotides, the CDR3 is TGCAGTGCTAGGAGGCTTAGGGAGCAGTTCTTC. This sequence encodes CSARRLREQFF.

This clonotype appeared many times. CDR3 sequence reads: CASSLRGQETQYF. CDR3 sequence (DNA): TGTGCCAGCAGCTTGAGGGGCCAAGAGACCCAGTACTTC. The genes are TRBV5-5 and TRBJ2-5; D perhaps matches TRBD1 (5 bases). V was shortened by 1 base and J by 1 base, with 5 bases between the two germline ends. The CDR3 is 13 residues long. Germline V gives CDR1 SGHKS, CDR2 YYEKEE (reference sequence).

This clonotype has a count of ten or more. The chain carries TRBV9 and TRBJ1-2, with 10 bases matching TRBD1. V was clipped by 5 bases and J by 7 bases; unmatched bases: 5. Per germline, CDR1 SGDLS and CDR2 YYNGEE. The CDR3 has 13 residues. In DNA, the CDR3 is TGTGCCAGCAGTGCTCGGGACAGGGGTGGCTACACCTTC. Protein product: CASSARDRGGYTF. The full variable domain, rest sourced from reference TRBV9 and TRBJ1-2, is DSGVTQTPKHLITATGQRVTLRCSPRSGDLSVYWYQQSLDQGLQFLIQYYNGEERAKGNILERFSAQQFPDLHSELNLSSLELGDSALYFCASSARDRGGYTFGSGTRLTVV.

This clonotype has only a few counts. The J gene is TRBJ2-3, the V gene TRBV7-9, with 8 bases that match TRBD2. V gave up 6 bases and J gave up 2 bases; unmatched junction bases: 4. Germline values: CDR1 SEHNR, CDR2 FQNEAQ (reference sequence). The CDR3 extends over 14 amino acids. The CDR3 nucleotides read TGTGCCAGCAGATTCGGGGGGGCCACAGATACGCAGTATTTT. Translation: CASRFGGATDTQYF.

This chain connects TRBV6-1 to TRBJ2-2, with a weak D call TRBD1 (7 bases). This CDR3 has 14 amino acids. Per germline, CDR1 MNHNS and CDR2 SASEGT. V was trimmed by 2 bases and J by 7 bases, leaving 11 bases between them. CDR3 amino acids: CASSEQGEVGELFF. The CDR3 DNA reads TGTGCCAGCAGTGAACAGGGGGAGGTCGGGGAGCTGTTTTTT.

This clonotype was counted a few times. The chain employs TRBV12-3 or TRBV12-4 and TRBJ1-1; D ambiguous. The V and J ends lost 3 bases and 0 bases respectively, with 8 bases between them. CDR3 size: 14 residues. Here the CDR3 reads CASSFSALNTEAFF. The CDR3 DNA is TGTGCCAGCAGTTTTAGTGCATTGAACACTGAAGCTTTCTTT.

This clonotype has at least ten counts. This chain joins TRBV9 and TRBJ2-7; a weak D match, TRBD1 (6 bases). Between the trimmed V and J ends, which lost 5 bases and 0 bases, there was a span of 15 bases. CDR1 is SGDLS and CDR2 is YYNGEE in the germline V gene. This CDR3 region has 15 residues. The CDR3 coding sequence is TGTGCCAGCAGTCGATATCCGGGACACTCCTACGAGCAGTACTTC. It codes for CASSRYPGHSYEQYF.

This clonotype occurred many times. Germline is not matched at one junction end, which may reflect a read error. V and J are TRBV7-7 and TRBJ2-5; 7 bases match TRBD1. The CDR3 covers 13 residues. The germline V gene has CDR1 SSHAT and CDR2 FNYEAQ (reference sequence). The CDR3 nucleotides read TGTGCTAGCAGCCCGGGACAGCAAGAGACCCAGTACTTC. It specifies CASSPGQQETQYF.

This clonotype was recorded at least ten times. CDR3 in amino acids: CASSQDGGRRRGTQYF. The CDR3 DNA sequence: TGTGCCAGCAGCCAAGATGGGGGTAGGAGACGGGGCACCCAGTACTTC. The genes are TRBV3-1 and TRBJ2-5, with D perhaps matching TRBD1 or TRBD2 (5 bases each). Germline lookup yields CDR1 LGHDT and CDR2 YNNKEL (reference sequence). Trimming cost V 0 bases and J 8 bases, with 19 bases left between them. CDR3 length equals 16 residues.

At least ten counts were recorded for this clonotype. This chain uses TRBV5-6 with TRBJ1-2; a weak D match, TRBD1 (6 bases). V dropped 1 base and J dropped 4 bases, with 11 bases sitting between them. This CDR3 region has 14 residues. Germline CDR1 reads SGHDT; CDR2 reads YYEEEE. The CDR3 nucleotides are TGTGCCAGCAGCTTGATGCAGGGGACCTATGGCTACACCTTC. Translated, it gives CASSLMQGTYGYTF.

This clonotype was observed at least ten times. The chain carries TRBV18 and TRBJ1-4; a weak D match, TRBD1 (5 bases). In germline, CDR1 is KGHSH, CDR2 LQKENI. The CDR3 runs 15 residues. V lost 6 bases and J 7 bases, leaving 18 bases between the germline ends. This chain's CDR3 is CASSEGPTGGEKLFF. CDR3 nucleotides: TGTGCCAGCTCGGAGGGACCGACTGGTGGTGAAAAACTGTTTTTT. Full variable domain (remainder filled in from reference TRBV18 and TRBJ1-4): NAGVMQNPRHLVRRRGQEARLRCSPMKGHSHVYWYRQLPEEGLKFMVYLQKENIIDESGMPKERFSAEFPKEGPSILRIQQVVRGDSAAYFCASSEGPTGGEKLFFGSGTQLSVL.

This clonotype was seen at least ten times. The chain has TRBV7-2 and TRBJ2-3, with D perhaps matching TRBD2 (5 bases). The CDR3 spans 16 residues. CDR1 SGHTA and CDR2 FQGNSA come from the germline V gene. Trimming shortened V by 1 base and J by 1 base, and 12 bases separated the two germline ends. Here the CDR3 reads CASSLGQTMGTDTQYF. Written as DNA, the CDR3 is TGTGCCAGCAGCTTAGGTCAGACTATGGGCACAGATACGCAGTATTTT.

This clonotype was observed many times. V and J are TRBV27 and TRBJ1-4; D perhaps matches TRBD1 (6 bases). The V end lost 11 bases, the J end lost 0 bases, and 28 bases lay between the germline ends. The CDR3 covers 19 residues. From germline, CDR1 is MNHEY and CDR2 SMNVEV (reference sequence). CDR3: CAGTHPPLTGRPTNEKLFF. The CDR3 nucleotides read TGTGCCGGAACTCACCCACCGCTGACAGGTCGGCCAACTAATGAAAAACTGTTTTTT.

This clonotype was seen repeatedly, ten times or more. The chain combines TRBV28 with TRBJ1-4; 9 nucleotides align to TRBD1. The CDR3 runs 15 residues. The ends lost 4 bases at V and 8 bases at J; junction bases unmatched: 8. Germline assignment: CDR1 MDHEN and CDR2 SYDVKM. The CDR3 nucleotides read TGTGCCAGCAGTTCGCCGGGACAGGGAGGCGAAAAACTGTTTTTT. Residues: CASSSPGQGGEKLFF.